One T cell receptor (beta chain) is described in this entry. The target antigen is unknown. This specimen comes from a study of cytomegalovirus exposure and HLA in healthy donors. Background on the study: The early release's HLA-typed donors yielded 70 million to 85 million unique TCRs. Study-level findings and limits: A later analysis reportedly identified an Asian-associated ancestry cluster as carrying fewer N-insertions than the approximately 730-donor mean.

The PCR employed 60 Vbeta primers together with 13 Jbeta primers. Assay used: immunoSEQ multiplex PCR; TCRdb lists only in-frame clones, some missing. This sample's clone table lists about 91,000 clones. The CDR3 loop spans 16 amino acids. Germline CDR1 MNHNY, CDR2 SVGAGI (reference sequence). The V segment lost 4 bases and the J segment 0 bases; nucleotides outside the gene matches: 5. Sequencing was carried out using PBMCs. The clonotype was recovered from a woman in her twenties or thirties in good health and CMV-seronegative. J is TRBJ2-3 and V is TRBV6-6, with 9 bases that match TRBD2. DNA of the CDR3: TGTGCCAGCAGTTCTGGACTAGCGACTAGCACAGATACGCAGTATTTT. This sequence encodes CASSSGLATSTDTQYF.